This T cell receptor (beta chain) was captured in a study of early T cells in non-severe SARS-CoV-2 infection. TCRdb reanalysed the 5' RACE reads using MiXCR and keeps one entry per CDR3 protein. The profile shows about 60,000 distinct CDR3 sequences, roughly 10% of them singletons. This clonotype was counted only a few times. After removal of 4 bases from V and 0 bases from J, the junction contained 4 bases not matched to a gene. The CDR3 consists of 14 residues. Germline V gene data show CDR1 as GTSNPN and CDR2 as SVGIG (reference sequence). The sample taken for sequencing was whole blood. J is TRBJ2-3 and V is TRBV30; 7 bases are shared with TRBD2. This receptor was obtained from an adult who was a healthcare worker with PCR-confirmed SARS-CoV-2 infection or an uninfected control (not recorded which). CDR3 in amino acids: CAWKAGLSTDTQYF. Written as DNA, the CDR3 is TGTGCCTGGAAAGCGGGACTCAGCACAGATACGCAGTATTTT.